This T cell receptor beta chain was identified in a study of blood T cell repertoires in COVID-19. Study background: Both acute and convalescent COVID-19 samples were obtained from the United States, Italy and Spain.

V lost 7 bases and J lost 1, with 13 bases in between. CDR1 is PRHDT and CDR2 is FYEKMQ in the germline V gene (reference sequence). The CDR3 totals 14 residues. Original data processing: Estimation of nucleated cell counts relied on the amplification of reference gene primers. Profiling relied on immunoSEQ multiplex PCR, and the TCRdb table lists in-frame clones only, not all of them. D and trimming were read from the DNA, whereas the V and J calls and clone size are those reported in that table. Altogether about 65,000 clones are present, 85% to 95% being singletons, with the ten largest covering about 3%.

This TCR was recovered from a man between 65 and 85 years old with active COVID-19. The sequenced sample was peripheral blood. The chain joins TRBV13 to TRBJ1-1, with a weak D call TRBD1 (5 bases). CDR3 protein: CASIHLRGNTEAFF. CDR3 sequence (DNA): TGTGCCAGCATCCACCTAAGGGGGAACACTGAAGCTTTCTTT.